Following are 23 T cell receptor beta chains from one sample sequenced in a study of T cell responses to AZD1222 COVID-19 vaccine. Profiled with immunoSEQ multiplex PCR; TCRdb holds only in-frame clones, not every one. The sample records 180,000 or so clones, about 93% being singletons. This sample comprised peripheral blood, obtained on day 0 of AZD1222 vaccination. The receptors shown here come from an adult in good health.

The chain carries TRBV6-5 and TRBJ1-1; a possible D gene is TRBD1 (6 bases). The CDR3 is 15 residues long. Germline V gene sequence: CDR1 MNHEY, CDR2 SVGAGI. V was cut by 7 bases and J by 3 bases, with 18 bases left in between. The CDR3 coding sequence is TGTGCCAGCATGGGATGGCCTCCAGGGGACACTGAAGCTTTCTTT. Translating it yields CASMGWPPGDTEAFF.

This clone occurred once. The rearrangement links TRBV15 to TRBJ1-1; no reliable D call. V was cut by 0 bases and J by 1 base, with 0 bases left in between. Germline values: CDR1 LNHNV, CDR2 YYDKDF (reference sequence). This CDR3 is built from 12 residues. The CDR3 loop reads CATSRENTEAFF. CDR3 sequence (DNA): TGTGCCACCAGCAGAGAGAACACTGAAGCTTTCTTT.

This chain links TRBV5-5 with TRBJ1-2; D may be TRBD1 (6 bases). Germline values: CDR1 SGHKS, CDR2 YYEKEE (reference sequence). Trimming removed 4 bases from V and 0 bases from J, with 22 bases in between. CDR3 size: 18 residues. The CDR3 bases are TGTGCCAGCAGCAGAACAGAGGACAGACGATTTTCTAACTATGGCTACACCTTC. Residues: CASSRTEDRRFSNYGYTF. Combining the CDR3 with reference TRBV5-5 and TRBJ1-2 gives the whole variable domain DAGVTQSPTHLIKTRGQQVTLRCSPISGHKSVSWYQQVLGQGPQFIFQYYEKEERGRGNFPDRFSARQFPNYSSELNVNALLLGDSALYLCASSRTEDRRFSNYGYTFGSGTRLTVV.

The chain has TRBV4-1 and TRBJ2-1; 8 bases line up with TRBD2. CDR1 is MGHRA, CDR2 YSYEKL, per germline. This CDR3 has 15 residues. The J segment lost 4 bases and the V segment lost 1 base, leaving 3 bases of the junction unmatched. CDR3 nucleotide sequence: TGCGCCAGCAGCCAAGGGAGCGGGAGTTACAATGAGCAGTTCTTC. As protein: CASSQGSGSYNEQFF.

This CDR3 reads CAISGGTGARNEQFF. The CDR3 coding sequence is TGTGCCATCAGTGGGGGGACGGGGGCGCGAAATGAGCAGTTCTTC. V gene TRBV10-3 combines with J gene TRBJ2-1; possibly TRBD1 or TRBD2 for D (6 bases each). Trimming left V 4 bases short and J 7 bases short, with 17 bases between. CDR1 and CDR2 from the germline V gene are ENHRY and SYGVKD. CDR3 length equals 15 residues.

This chain joins TRBV6-1 and TRBJ2-2; D unresolved. V was clipped by 2 bases and J by 7 bases, with 11 bases between them. Germline lookup yields CDR1 MNHNS and CDR2 SASEGT. The CDR3 covers 14 residues. In DNA, the CDR3 is TGTGCCAGCAGTGAAATGAATCTGAGCGGGGAGCTGTTTTTT. Protein sequence: CASSEMNLSGELFF.

The V call is TRBV18, the J call TRBJ1-1; no firm D call. The CDR3 is 13 amino acids. Trimming removed 3 bases at V and 3 bases at J, with 8 bases between. From germline, CDR1 is KGHSH and CDR2 LQKENI. In DNA, the CDR3 is TGTGCCAGCTCACCGACGTTGGACACTGAAGCTTTCTTT. It yields the protein CASSPTLDTEAFF.

V usage is TRBV21-1 and J usage is TRBJ2-3. TRBV21-1 constitutes a pseudogene. The CDR3 is made up of 12 amino acids. The CDR3 DNA sequence: TGTGCCAGTAGCGGTAGCACAGATACGCAGTATTTT. This translates into CASSGSTDTQYF.

The V gene is TRBV19, the J gene TRBJ2-7; TRBD1 matches 9 bases. CDR1 and CDR2 (germline): LNHDA, SQIVND (reference sequence). The CDR3 loop spans 17 amino acids. Trimming removed 5 bases from V and 0 bases from J; junction bases left unmatched: 11. The CDR3 loop reads CASSSPRTGAFSYEQYF. The CDR3, as DNA: TGTGCCAGTAGTTCACCCAGGACAGGGGCTTTCTCCTACGAGCAGTACTTC.

With regard to this clone: Sequence at one end of the junction differs from germline and may be a read error. The chain employs TRBV4-1 and TRBJ2-1, with D perhaps matching TRBD1 (6 bases). This CDR3 contains 12 residues. From germline, CDR1 is MGHRA and CDR2 YSYEKL. The CDR3 DNA is TGCGCCAGCAGCCAGAGGGGGACCGAGCGGTTCTTC. Amino acids: CASSQRGTERFF.

The chain joins TRBV12-5 to TRBJ1-1; tentative D call: TRBD1 (6 bases). Trimming shortened V by 6 bases and J by 6 bases, and 11 bases separated the two germline ends. This CDR3 spans 12 amino acids. Germline CDR1 reads LGHNT; CDR2 reads FRNRAP. CDR3 sequence: CASGPGGAEAFF. The DNA of the CDR3 is TGTGCTAGTGGCCCCGGGGGCGCTGAAGCTTTCTTT.

This chain links TRBV6-5 with TRBJ1-2, with D perhaps matching TRBD1 (6 bases). CDR1 is MNHEY and CDR2 is SVGAGI in the germline V gene. V shed 2 bases and J shed 8 bases, with 15 bases lying between them. This CDR3 region has 14 residues. The CDR3 nucleotides read TGTGCCAGCAGTTACGGTCAGGGGCGCAGGGGCTACACCTTC. It is translated as CASSYGQGRRGYTF.

The DNA for the CDR3 is TGTGCCAGCAGCCCAGTCCGGAGTAACTATGGCTACACCTTC. Amino acid sequence: CASSPVRSNYGYTF. The rearrangement joins TRBV11-2 to TRBJ1-2, with D unclear. This CDR3 region has 14 residues. V was shortened by 5 bases and J by 1 base, with 11 bases between the two germline ends. The germline gives CDR1 SGHAT, CDR2 FQNNGV. Filled out from reference TRBV11-2 and TRBJ1-2, the complete variable domain reads EAGVAQSPRYKIIEKRQSVAFWCNPISGHATLYWYQQILGQGPKLLIQFQNNGVVDDSQLPKDRFSAERLKGVDSTLKIQPAKLEDSAVYLCASSPVRSNYGYTFGSGTRLTVV.

The chain links TRBV6-5 to TRBJ1-2, with D hard to call. The CDR3 is 13 amino acids. CDR1 and CDR2 (germline): MNHEY, SVGAGI. Trimming stripped 8 bases from V and 0 bases from J, with 10 bases between. The CDR3 DNA follows: TGTGCCAGCTCGGCAGGAGCTAACTATGGCTACACCTTC. Translating gives CASSAGANYGYTF.

The chain combines TRBV6-5 with TRBJ2-7, with TRBD1 as a possible D gene (5 bases). Germline loops: CDR1 MNHEY, CDR2 SVGAGI. The ends were cut back, 9 bases at V and 1 base at J, with 10 bases in the middle. CDR3 length: 12 amino acids. CDR3 loop: CASSRDSYEQYF. In DNA, the CDR3 is TGTGCCAGTTCCAGGGATTCCTACGAGCAGTACTTC.

This chain connects TRBV10-1 to TRBJ2-3, with no clear D. The CDR3 runs 16 residues. Germline-derived CDR1 and CDR2 are WNHNN and SYGVQD (reference sequence). The V and J ends lost 3 bases and 2 bases respectively, with 15 bases between them. CDR3 region: CASSESSGRLTDTQYF. In DNA form, the CDR3 reads TGCGCCAGCAGTGAATCATCCGGGCGGCTCACAGATACGCAGTATTTT.

This clone was counted a few times. The chain uses TRBV5-1 and TRBJ2-1; 9 nucleotides line up with TRBD2. From germline, CDR1 is SGHRS and CDR2 YFSETQ. The CDR3 totals 15 residues. J lost 1 base, V lost 5 bases, and 4 bases had no gene match. This CDR3 reads CASSRLAGSYNEQFF. The CDR3 DNA sequence: TGCGCCAGCAGTAGGCTAGCGGGGTCCTACAATGAGCAGTTCTTC.

The chain links TRBV5-4 to TRBJ2-7; D is ambiguous. The CDR3 loop spans 14 amino acids. Trimming pared 2 bases from V and 2 bases from J, leaving 11 bases between. Germline V gene data show CDR1 as SGHNT and CDR2 as YYREEE (reference sequence). CDR3 region: CASSLITIPYEQYF. CDR3 in DNA: TGTGCCAGCAGCTTAATTACTATACCCTACGAGCAGTACTTC.

This clone was counted a single time. The chain is built from TRBV28 and TRBJ1-2; D uncertain. The V gene's germline CDR1 is MDHEN and CDR2 SYDVKM. Trimming took 8 bases from V and 6 from J, leaving 10 bases between them. CDR3 length equals 11 residues. The CDR3 DNA sequence: TGTGCCAGCCGGGAAGGGAATGGCTACACCTTC. This translates into CASREGNGYTF.

In this sample, this clone turned up once. This chain links TRBV29-1 with TRBJ1-3, with a tentative D call TRBD1 (5 bases). V lost 5 bases and J lost 7, with 21 bases in between. CDR1 is SQVTM and CDR2 is ANQGSEA in the germline V gene. The CDR3 consists of 15 residues. The CDR3 sequence is CSVSNIGTRGNTIYF. The CDR3 nucleotides are TGCAGCGTTTCAAACATTGGGACGCGAGGGAACACCATATATTTT.

The rearrangement links TRBV6-5 to TRBJ1-3, with 11 positions matching TRBD1. With 4 bases clipped from V and 2 bases from J, the junction kept 1 base outside the gene matches. This CDR3 is built from 15 residues. Germline V gene data show CDR1 as MNHEY and CDR2 as SVGAGI. In DNA form, the CDR3 reads TGTGCCAGCAGTTTGGACAGGGGGCCTGGAAACACCATATATTTT. Protein product: CASSLDRGPGNTIYF.

This clone was counted once. The J gene is TRBJ1-1, the V gene TRBV12-3 or TRBV12-4; possibly TRBD1 for D (6 bases). The CDR3 has 13 residues. V was trimmed by 8 bases and J by 0 bases, leaving 10 bases between them. The CDR3 DNA reads TGTGCCAGCTCTGGACAGCTGAACACTGAAGCTTTCTTT. Translation: CASSGQLNTEAFF.

The chain employs TRBV18 and TRBJ2-3; D uncertain. CDR1 and CDR2 from the germline V gene are KGHSH and LQKENI. The length of the CDR3 is 11 residues. V lost 5 bases and J 6 bases, leaving 6 bases between the germline ends. The CDR3 nucleotides are TGTGCCAGCTCAATCATGGATACGCAGTATTTT. It is translated as CASSIMDTQYF.